This TCR beta chain stems from a study of metastatic and nonmetastatic thyroid tumors (dated by TCRdb to about 2020). For context, the study as a whole: For patients with malignant and with benign thyroid disease, the researchers compared repertoires between peripheral blood samples and tumor or nodule tissue samples.

Summary of the overall study and its limitations: TCR beta diversity was reported as significantly higher in malignant tumors than in benign nodules, in both blood and tumor samples.

Here V drops 7 bases and J drops 4 bases, and the junction holds 3 bases not matched to any gene. CDR1 is given as SNHLY and CDR2 as FYNNEI, both from the germline V gene. From its cysteine to its phenylalanine, the CDR3 spans 15 amino acids. Left in the record is the CDR3 DNA by itself, 45 bases read in frame from the first base. This clone is labeled medium-sized (0.01 to 0.1%). Its specific antigen is unknown. No per-base quality is available; no much larger clone lies one base away. The library relied on PCR. The instrument given in TCRdb is Illumina HiSeq 4000. High-throughput sequencing was used to profile the TCR beta-chain CDR3 region of each patient. In the source study's methods: CDR3 differences across clinicopathological groups were used to build a classifier for discriminating distant-metastatic papillary thyroid cancer patients. The Shannon index was used to measure repertoire diversity, and the Morisita-Horn index was used to measure how similar tumor and blood repertoires were. TCRdb reprocessing: public reads trimmed at Q25 with fastp, clones called with MiXCR, in-frame beta chains kept. The V and J calls and clone size are TCRdb's, not the authors'. The table for this sample lists several thousand clones; around 27% of them were counted only once. Together, the top ten hold 12% to 15% of the sample.

No treatment had been received by any patient before thyroid surgery. Patient clinical samples collected from 2012 to 2018 were retrospectively analysed using T-cell receptor beta sequencing. This receptor was identified in a female donor with papillary thyroid cancer or a benign thyroid nodule (not recorded which). Some clones in this sample may be carry-over from other donors' samples. The sequenced sample consisted of adjacent normal tissue. Rearrangement joined TRBV2 to TRBJ2-2, with 13 middle bases fitting TRBD2. The sequenced DNA: TGTGCCAGCACCGGACTAGCGGGAGCCACCGGGGAGCTGTTTTTT. Its protein reads: CASTGLAGATGELFF. With the portions outside the CDR3 filled from the reference TRBV2 and TRBJ2-2 genes, the complete variable region becomes EPEVTQTPSHQVTQMGQEVILRCVPISNHLYFYWYRQILGQKVEFLVSFYNNEISEKSEIFDDQFSVERPDGSNFTLKIRSTKLEDSAMYFCASTGLAGATGELFFGEGSRLTVL.